This TCR beta chain was retrieved from a study of shared clonotypes between healthy human individuals. TCRdb's table, derived via immunoSEQ multiplex PCR, lists solely in-frame clones and lacks some. The sample lists around 300,000 clones; roughly 87% were seen once. A word on this clone: Its antigen remains unknown.

Study-wide findings and caveats: Richness estimates generally favored naive over memory subsets.

V shed 5 bases and J 8 bases; nucleotides not matched to a gene: 11. This CDR3 has 17 residues. CDR1 and CDR2 (germline): MDHEN, SYDVKM. CD45RO+ cells joined CCR7-negative CD45RA+ TemRA cells to form CD8 memory. The TCR comes from a man between 18 and 35 years old in good health. Material for sequencing was memory CD8+ T cells sorted from blood. Sample subset: CD45RO+ cells pooled with CCR7-negative TemRA cells. V and J are TRBV28 and TRBJ2-1; 14 bases line up with TRBD2. CDR3 bases: TGTGCCAGCAGTCCGCTAGGACTAGCGGGAGGAAGGCATGAGCAGTTCTTC. Protein sequence: CASSPLGLAGGRHEQFF.